One sample yielded the 18 T cell receptor beta chains listed below, sequenced in a study of Graves' ophthalmopathy and Graves' hyperthyroidism. RNA transcripts served as template for amplifying TCR beta CDR3 sequences. HTBI primers served in a first-round RT-PCR, which a second-round multiplex PCR followed. TCRdb reanalysed the multiplex PCR reads using MiXCR and keeps one entry per CDR3 protein. This sample has 650,000 to 800,000 distinct CDR3 sequences; 35% to 50% occur once, and the top ten carry 3.3%. Sequencing used peripheral blood. Source of these receptors: an adult man with Graves' ophthalmopathy.

This clonotype has a count of ten or more. The chain joins TRBV5-4 to TRBJ2-5, with TRBD2 matching over 12 bases. From germline, CDR1 is SGHNT and CDR2 YYREEE (reference sequence). The CDR3 extends over 15 amino acids. The V segment lost 2 bases and the J segment 3 bases; nucleotides outside the gene matches: 2. The CDR3 coding sequence is TGTGCCAGCAGCTTACGACTAGCGGGGGAAGAGACCCAGTACTTC. Translated: CASSLRLAGEETQYF.

This clonotype was detected only a few times. This rearrangement joins TRBV14 to TRBJ1-2; 10 positions agree with TRBD1. The ends lost 4 bases at V and 2 bases at J; junction bases unmatched: 7. The CDR3 runs 16 residues. Germline-derived CDR1 and CDR2 are SGHDN and FVKESK. The CDR3 sequence: CASSPTGGEENYGYTF. The CDR3 DNA sequence: TGTGCCAGCAGCCCGACAGGGGGCGAAGAGAACTATGGCTACACCTTC.

This clonotype was found many times. V gene TRBV19 combines with J gene TRBJ1-5; unclear D gene. CDR3 length equals 15 residues. CDR1 LNHDA and CDR2 SQIVND come from the germline V gene (reference sequence). V was cut by 4 bases and J by 2 bases, with 12 bases left in between. CDR3 sequence: CASSNRGGGNQPQHF. Here the CDR3 DNA reads TGTGCCAGTAGTAATCGGGGTGGGGGCAATCAGCCCCAGCATTTT.

Note on this clonotype: A much larger clone is a single base away; this may be a read error. The rearrangement links TRBV14 to TRBJ2-7; 7 positions agree with TRBD2. Unmatched junction bases numbered 3, after V lost 4 bases and J lost 6 bases. This CDR3 comprises 12 residues. Germline CDR1 SGHDN, CDR2 FVKESK. The CDR3 coding sequence is TGTGCCAGCAGCCGATGGGAGGGCGAGCAGTACTTC. It translates to CASSRWEGEQYF.

The rearrangement joins TRBV4-3 to TRBJ1-1, with a weak D call TRBD1 (5 bases). This CDR3 spans 15 amino acids. Looked up from germline, CDR1 is LGHNA and CDR2 is YSLEER. V shed 0 bases and J shed 3 bases, with 11 bases lying between them. CDR3 loop: CASSQDGTQDTEAFF. The CDR3 nucleotides read TGCGCCAGCAGCCAAGATGGGACTCAGGACACTGAAGCTTTCTTT.

The chain uses TRBV7-9 and TRBJ1-1, with 8 positions matching TRBD1. CDR1 and CDR2 from the germline V gene are SEHNR and FQNEAQ (reference sequence). With V trimmed by 5 bases and J by 1 base, 12 bases remained unmatched. CDR3 length equals 17 residues. CDR3 nucleotides: TGTGCCAGCAGCCCCGGCCCCCGGGACAGGAAGAACACTGAAGCTTTCTTT. As protein: CASSPGPRDRKNTEAFF.

This sequence joins TRBV12-5 and TRBJ1-4; D is unclear. V shed 4 bases and J shed 0 bases, with 9 bases lying between them. The CDR3 runs 15 residues. Looked up from germline, CDR1 is LGHNT and CDR2 is FRNRAP. CDR3 sequence reads: CASGYPEATNEKLFF. In DNA, the CDR3 is TGTGCTAGTGGTTACCCAGAAGCAACTAATGAAAAACTGTTTTTT.

On this clonotype itself: The junction differs from germline at one of its ends, possibly a read error. The V and J genes are TRBV10-2 and TRBJ2-7, with TRBD1 as a possible D gene (5 bases). The CDR3 sequence is 11 residues long. CDR1 WSHSY and CDR2 SAAADI come from the germline V gene. The CDR3 nucleotides read TGCACCAGCAGAGACAGAAACGAGCAGTACTTC. As protein: CTSRDRNEQYF.

This clonotype occurred a few times. A read error may account for a junction end that differs from germline. The genes are TRBV29-1 and TRBJ2-6, with D perhaps given as TRBD1 or TRBD2 (6 bases each). Germline V gives CDR1 SQVTM, CDR2 ANQGSEA. This CDR3 is built from 12 residues. The CDR3 nucleotides are TGCAGCGTTGAATCGGGGGCTGGAACTGAAGCTTTC. Encoded protein: CSVESGAGTEAF.

This clonotype was detected many times. The genes are TRBV20-1 and TRBJ2-5, with D uncertain. Looked up from germline, CDR1 is DFQATT and CDR2 is SNEGSKA (reference sequence). V was pared by 4 bases and J by 1 base, with 10 bases between. CDR3 length: 13 residues. CDR3 bases: TGCAGTGCTAACGACGGCTCCCAAGAGACCCAGTACTTC. It codes for CSANDGSQETQYF.

This rearrangement joins TRBV7-9 to TRBJ2-7, with 12 positions matching TRBD2. The CDR3 covers 16 residues. The V and J ends lost 0 bases and 7 bases, in that order; junction bases with no gene match: 7. Germline V gene lookup returns CDR1 SEHNR and CDR2 FQNEAQ (reference sequence). This CDR3 is CASSLALAGGRNEQYF. The CDR3 DNA sequence: TGTGCCAGCAGCTTAGCTCTAGCGGGAGGGCGCAATGAGCAGTACTTC.

In its sample, this clonotype was seen many times. This sequence joins TRBV12-3 or TRBV12-4 and TRBJ2-7; 8 bases agree with TRBD1. The ends lost 6 bases at V and 6 bases at J; junction bases unmatched: 4. The CDR3 runs to 12 residues. The CDR3 bases are TGTGCCAGCAGGCGAACAGGGGGCGAGCAGTACTTC. Translated: CASRRTGGEQYF.

This chain joins TRBV2 and TRBJ2-1; 8 nucleotides agree with TRBD2. The assigned J gene may be wrong: the sequence end matches TRBJ2-7 better. The length of the CDR3 is 13 residues. CDR1 is SNHLY and CDR2 is FYNNEI in the germline V gene. CDR3 amino acids: CASSRLAPNEQYF. Here the CDR3 DNA reads TGTGCCAGCTCCAGACTAGCGCCCAATGAGCAGTACTTC.

The V gene is TRBV15, the J gene TRBJ2-5, with TRBD1 identical over 10 bases. V was clipped by 5 bases and J by 7 bases; unmatched bases: 10. CDR3 size: 15 residues. CDR1 is LNHNV and CDR2 is YYDKDF in the germline V gene (reference sequence). CDR3 nucleotides: TGTGCCACCAGCGGAGGACAGGGGGGCCGAGGGACCCAGTACTTC. The encoded protein is CATSGGQGGRGTQYF.

This clonotype was counted between two and nine times. This rearrangement joins TRBV7-9 to TRBJ2-7; 8 bases match TRBD1. The DNA end favors TRBJ2-1, so the J call may be wrong. Germline V CDR1 and CDR2: SEHNR, FQNEAQ (reference sequence). The CDR3 covers 12 residues. This CDR3 reads CASSLDRAEQFF. For the CDR3, the DNA is TGTGCCAGCAGCTTGGACAGGGCTGAGCAGTTCTTC.

This clonotype has only a few counts. The chain uses TRBV4-1 and TRBJ1-4, with 7 positions matching TRBD1. CDR3 length equals 16 residues. Germline V gene data show CDR1 as MGHRA and CDR2 as YSYEKL. V shed 5 bases and J 0 bases; nucleotides not matched to a gene: 6. The CDR3 sequence: CASSKQTGTTNEKLFF. Written as DNA, the CDR3 is TGCGCCAGCAGCAAACAGACAGGGACAACTAATGAAAAACTGTTTTTT.

This clonotype was counted a few times. Compared with germline, one end of the junction differs, possibly owing to a read error. This rearrangement joins TRBV10-3 to TRBJ2-5; 7 bases agree with TRBD2. The germline V gene encodes CDR1 ENHRY and CDR2 SYGVKD. The CDR3 is made up of 15 amino acids. The CDR3 DNA reads TGTGCCAGCAGTGCCCAGCGGGGACTCCAAGAGACCCAGTACTTC. It specifies CASSAQRGLQETQYF.

This clonotype was seen ten or more times. The J gene is TRBJ1-5, the V gene TRBV2; perhaps TRBD1 as D (5 bases). In germline, CDR1 is SNHLY, CDR2 FYNNEI. The V end was cut by 5 bases, the J end by 6 bases, with 20 bases between. The CDR3 has 16 residues. The CDR3 region has the DNA TGTGCCAGCAGTTTAGCCCCCACGGGGCGTGCTCAGCCCCAGCATTTT. It codes for CASSLAPTGRAQPQHF.